Listed here is a single TCR beta chain. This sample is part of a study of shared clonotypes between healthy human individuals. Germline V gene data show CDR1 as SGHRS and CDR2 as YFSETQ. V was clipped by 7 bases and J by 5 bases; unmatched bases: 14. This CDR3 contains 15 residues. Assay used: immunoSEQ multiplex PCR; TCRdb lists only in-frame clones, some missing. The sample yields 2 million to 2.5 million clones, 93% seen once. J is TRBJ2-5 and V is TRBV5-1; 7 nucleotides align to TRBD1. The sequencing sample was made of naive CD4+ T cells from PBMCs. Subset indicated: CD45RA+ positively selected. The source is a man between 18 and 35 years old in good health. Some clones in this sample may be carry-over from other donors' samples. The CDR3 loop is CASQPRAGGKETQYF. The CDR3 DNA sequence: TGCGCCAGCCAACCGCGGGCAGGGGGTAAGGAGACCCAGTACTTC.